This T cell receptor beta chain was obtained from a study of PD-1 blockade in classical Hodgkin lymphoma. Study overall: Patients were given intravenous nivolumab, 3 mg/kg, every 2 weeks.

Turning to this clone: Its cognate antigen is unknown.

Data came from immunoSEQ multiplex PCR; TCRdb stores just in-frame clones and leaves some out. The table shows almost 100,000 clones, with 92% occurring only once. Notes on the study in general: Complete responders' baseline diversity resembled that of newly diagnosed patients. With CD4+ cells, TCR diversity rose significantly by C4D1, but not with CD8+ cells.

There was relapse after autologous stem cell transplantation in every patient, and there was variation in brentuximab vedotin exposure. Patients had relapsed/refractory classical Hodgkin lymphoma with complete response, partial response or progressive disease as best response. The origin of this receptor is a human donor with classical Hodgkin lymphoma. Sequenced material: peripheral blood mononuclear cells (PBMCs), taken at baseline.

CDR3 coding DNA: TGTGCCAGCAGCTTATACGAGCAGTACTTC. The encoded protein is CASSLYEQYF. The chain uses TRBV11-3 and TRBJ2-7, with D unclear. Trimming took 2 bases from V and 4 from J, leaving 0 bases between them. CDR3 length: 10 residues. In germline, CDR1 is SGHNT, CDR2 YENEEA.